Shown below are 24 T cell receptor beta chains from a single sample sequenced in a study of blood T cell repertoires in COVID-19. Data came from immunoSEQ multiplex PCR; TCRdb stores just in-frame clones and leaves some out. The table shows around 100,000 clones, with 70% to 80% occurring only once. Source material: peripheral blood. The receptors stem from a man aged 70 or older with active or convalescent COVID-19.

This chain connects TRBV6-2 or TRBV6-3 to TRBJ2-7; 7 bases line up with TRBD2. J lost 9 bases, V lost 2 bases, and 19 bases had no gene match. The CDR3 is made up of 17 amino acids. Germline assignment: CDR1 MNHEY and CDR2 SVGEGT. In DNA, the CDR3 is TGTGCCAGCAGTTACAACGGGAGGCTCCTTCCTACGAGCAGGCAGTACTTC. It codes for CASSYNGRLLPTSRQYF.

V gene TRBV30 combines with J gene TRBJ1-1; 10 nucleotides align to TRBD1. The CDR3 sequence is 13 residues long. Germline CDR1 reads GTSNPN; CDR2 reads SVGIG (reference sequence). Unmatched junction bases numbered 8, after V lost 8 bases and J lost 5 bases. Here the CDR3 DNA reads TGTGCCAGGGACAGGGGCATGGGTACTGAAGCTTTCTTT. Translation: CARDRGMGTEAFF. Together with reference TRBV30 and TRBJ1-1, the CDR3 gives the full variable domain: SQTIHQWPATLVQPVGSPLSLECTVEGTSNPNLYWYRQAAGRGLQLLFYSVGIGQISSEVPQNLSASRPQDRQFILSSKKLLLSDSGFYLCARDRGMGTEAFFGQGTRLTVV.

The V gene is TRBV7-3, the J gene TRBJ1-2; possibly TRBD1 for D (5 bases). Per germline, CDR1 SGHTA and CDR2 FQGTGA. The CDR3 runs 14 residues. Trimming shortened V by 2 bases and J by 8 bases, and 15 bases separated the two germline ends. In DNA form, the CDR3 reads TGTGCCAGCAGCTTAGACAGATCGTCTAAAGGCTACACCTTC. This sequence encodes CASSLDRSSKGYTF.

For the CDR3, the DNA is TGCGCCAGCAACCGAGGGGGGGGCGGGGAGCTGTTTTTT. It translates to CASNRGGGGELFF. The chain joins TRBV10-2 to TRBJ2-2; D perhaps matches TRBD2 (7 bases). Germline V gene data show CDR1 as WSHSY and CDR2 as SAAADI. The CDR3 is made up of 13 amino acids. V was clipped by 7 bases and J by 7 bases, with 13 bases between them.

This clone was observed a handful of times. The chain joins TRBV2 to TRBJ2-7, with TRBD1 as a possible D gene (5 bases). Germline V gene data show CDR1 as SNHLY and CDR2 as FYNNEI. V gave up 8 bases and J gave up 3 bases, with 17 bases separating them. The CDR3 has 14 amino acids. The CDR3 region is CASSYLGQGYEQYF. The CDR3 nucleotides are TGTGCCAGCTCATATTTGGGGCAGGGCTACGAGCAGTACTTC.

This chain joins TRBV5-1 and TRBJ2-1, with TRBD1 identical over 9 bases. V gave up 3 bases and J gave up 15 bases; unmatched junction bases: 7. From germline, CDR1 is SGHRS and CDR2 YFSETQ. The CDR3 has 12 residues. In DNA, the CDR3 is TGCGCCAGCAGCTCAACAGGGGGCGCAGGGTTCTTC. It encodes CASSSTGGAGFF.

The genes are TRBV11-2 and TRBJ2-7; 7 bases line up with TRBD2. Germline lookup yields CDR1 SGHAT and CDR2 FQNNGV. The J segment lost 3 bases and the V segment lost 5 bases, leaving 4 bases of the junction unmatched. CDR3 size: 13 residues. CDR3 residues: CASSPGTIYEQYF. The CDR3, as DNA: TGTGCCAGCAGCCCCGGGACTATCTACGAGCAGTACTTC.

This chain connects TRBV19 to TRBJ2-1; TRBD2 matches at 7 bases. The germline CDR1 and CDR2 sequences are LNHDA and SQIVND (reference sequence). With 3 bases clipped from V and 2 bases from J, the junction kept 7 bases outside the gene matches. This CDR3 contains 16 residues. In DNA form, the CDR3 reads TGTGCCAGTAGTATCCAACAGCGGGGTACCTACAATGAGCAGTTCTTC. Its translation is CASSIQQRGTYNEQFF.

This clone was detected only a few times. The V and J genes are TRBV11-2 and TRBJ1-3, with D possibly being TRBD1 (6 bases). V lost 5 bases, J lost 0 bases, and 17 bases lay in between. The CDR3 contains 17 residues. Germline-derived CDR1 and CDR2 are SGHAT and FQNNGV. In DNA form, the CDR3 reads TGTGCCAGCAGCCCATTAGGGCAGGGGCCCTCTGGAAACACCATATATTTT. Translating it yields CASSPLGQGPSGNTIYF.

This chain uses TRBV6-5 with TRBJ2-7; D gene ambiguous. Germline V gene lookup returns CDR1 MNHEY and CDR2 SVGAGI. The CDR3 loop spans 11 amino acids. Trimming removed 3 bases at V and 6 bases at J, with 6 bases between. For the CDR3, the DNA is TGTGCCAGCAGTTATAAGAGCGAGCAGTACTTC. Amino acids: CASSYKSEQYF.

The J gene is TRBJ2-5, the V gene TRBV3-1 (or the pseudogene TRBV3-2); perhaps TRBD2 as D (6 bases). Trimming stripped 4 bases from V and 3 bases from J, with 9 bases between. Germline V gives CDR1 LGHDT, CDR2 YNNKEL (reference sequence). This CDR3 comprises 13 residues. CDR3 nucleotides: TGTGCCAGCAGCCGGGGCGGGGAAGAGACCCAGTACTTC. Protein: CASSRGGEETQYF.

This clone was observed many times. The chain is built from TRBV5-1 and TRBJ1-2; D is unclear. CDR1 and CDR2 (germline): SGHRS, YFSETQ. V dropped 0 bases and J dropped 8 bases, with 5 bases sitting between them. The CDR3 consists of 11 residues. CDR3 sequence (DNA): TGCGCCAGCAGCTTGGGCGTAGGCTACACCTTC. It is translated as CASSLGVGYTF.

The rearrangement links TRBV19 to TRBJ2-1, with 7 bases fitting TRBD2. The CDR3 has 14 residues. Trimming cost V 4 bases and J 5 bases; bases outside gene matches: 5. Germline V gene lookup returns CDR1 LNHDA and CDR2 SQIVND (reference sequence). The CDR3 DNA reads as TGTGCCAGTAGTACCTCTCTAGCGGACAATGAGCAGTTCTTC. It specifies CASSTSLADNEQFF.

The V and J genes are TRBV5-8 and TRBJ2-5, with TRBD1 matching over 9 bases. V gave up 7 bases and J gave up 3 bases; unmatched junction bases: 10. CDR1 and CDR2 (germline): SGHTS, YDEGEE. The CDR3 extends over 15 amino acids. The CDR3 bases are TGTGCCAGCCAAGGGACAGGGAAAGGGAAAGAGACCCAGTACTTC. Translation gives CASQGTGKGKETQYF.

The chain joins TRBV6-5 to TRBJ1-3; D unclear. CDR3 length: 13 residues. Trimming removed 6 bases from V and 4 bases from J, with 10 bases in between. Germline CDR1 reads MNHEY; CDR2 reads SVGAGI. CDR3 bases: TGTGCCAGCAGCAAAAACTCCGGAAACACCATATATTTT. Translation: CASSKNSGNTIYF.

The rearrangement links TRBV6-1 to TRBJ1-3; D gene uncertain. The CDR3 contains 16 residues. Germline-derived CDR1 and CDR2 are MNHNS and SASEGT. Trimming pared 2 bases from V and 0 bases from J, leaving 11 bases between. CDR3 residues: CASSERNELSGNTIYF. The CDR3 DNA reads TGTGCCAGCAGTGAACGAAACGAACTCTCTGGAAACACCATATATTTT.

The V call is TRBV2, the J call TRBJ1-5; TRBD1 aligns across 7 bases. This CDR3 has 15 amino acids. Germline V gene lookup returns CDR1 SNHLY and CDR2 FYNNEI. Losses at the gene ends were 7 bases for V and 3 bases for J; bases not matched to a gene: 9. The chain's CDR3 is CASTPTGSYNQPQHF. The CDR3 nucleotides are TGTGCCAGCACCCCGACAGGGAGTTACAATCAGCCCCAGCATTTT.

The V gene is TRBV5-4, the J gene TRBJ2-3, with TRBD2 matching 8 bases. CDR1 SGHNT and CDR2 YYREEE come from the germline V gene (reference sequence). J was trimmed by 1 base and V by 4 bases; bases with no gene match: 5. CDR3 size: 15 residues. CDR3 DNA: TGTGCCAGCAGCAGAACTAGCGGAGGCACAGATACGCAGTATTTT. Translating it yields CASSRTSGGTDTQYF.

CDR3 sequence: CASSEFEGVQGNTIYF. In nucleotides, the CDR3 is TGTGCCAGCAGTGAATTTGAGGGGGTTCAGGGAAACACCATATATTTT. The rearrangement joins TRBV25-1 to TRBJ1-3, with D tentatively TRBD1 (6 bases). CDR3 length: 16 residues. V lost 1 base to trimming and J lost 4 bases, with 14 bases between them. Per the germline V gene, CDR1 is MGHDK and CDR2 is SYGVNS.

This clone was seen only a few times. The chain couples TRBV2 to TRBJ2-1, with 9 bases that match TRBD2. The junction had 4 bases not matched to a gene; V was cut back by 4 bases and J by 3 bases. CDR3 length: 15 residues. Germline values: CDR1 SNHLY, CDR2 FYNNEI. The CDR3 spells CASSAQTSGYNEQFF. CDR3 in DNA: TGTGCCAGCAGTGCTCAGACTAGCGGCTACAATGAGCAGTTCTTC.

The V and J genes are TRBV28 and TRBJ1-5, with 8 bases aligning to TRBD1. This CDR3 comprises 14 residues. Germline CDR1 is MDHEN and CDR2 is SYDVKM. V dropped 3 bases and J dropped 5; count of bases not matched to a gene: 3. CDR3 amino acids: CASSFSDRDQPQHF. CDR3 bases: TGTGCCAGCAGTTTCTCGGACAGGGATCAGCCCCAGCATTTT.

The chain links TRBV5-1 to TRBJ2-3; unclear D gene. The CDR3 is made up of 14 amino acids. The V gene's germline CDR1 is SGHRS and CDR2 YFSETQ. The V gene lost 2 bases and the J gene lost 4 bases, with 11 bases spanning the gap. CDR3 nucleotide sequence: TGCGCCAGCAGCTTAAATTCAGGATCAGATACGCAGTATTTT. It yields the protein CASSLNSGSDTQYF.

The chain combines TRBV3-1 (or the pseudogene TRBV3-2) with TRBJ2-7; D perhaps matches TRBD1 (6 bases). The CDR3 sequence is 15 residues long. Germline-derived CDR1 and CDR2 are LGHDT and YNNKEL (reference sequence). Trimming took off 0 bases at V and 3 bases at J, with 12 bases between the two ends. In DNA, the CDR3 is TGTGCCAGCAGCCAAGATCTGTACAGGGTCTACGAGCAGTACTTC. Its protein product is CASSQDLYRVYEQYF.

The genes are TRBV11-1 and TRBJ2-3, with 10 bases that match TRBD2. Trimming removed 6 bases from V and 6 bases from J; junction bases left unmatched: 6. CDR3 size: 14 residues. CDR1 is SGHAT and CDR2 is FQDESV in the germline V gene (reference sequence). The CDR3 loop is CASSGTSAPDTQYF. The DNA of the CDR3 is TGTGCCAGCAGTGGGACTAGCGCCCCGGATACGCAGTATTTT.